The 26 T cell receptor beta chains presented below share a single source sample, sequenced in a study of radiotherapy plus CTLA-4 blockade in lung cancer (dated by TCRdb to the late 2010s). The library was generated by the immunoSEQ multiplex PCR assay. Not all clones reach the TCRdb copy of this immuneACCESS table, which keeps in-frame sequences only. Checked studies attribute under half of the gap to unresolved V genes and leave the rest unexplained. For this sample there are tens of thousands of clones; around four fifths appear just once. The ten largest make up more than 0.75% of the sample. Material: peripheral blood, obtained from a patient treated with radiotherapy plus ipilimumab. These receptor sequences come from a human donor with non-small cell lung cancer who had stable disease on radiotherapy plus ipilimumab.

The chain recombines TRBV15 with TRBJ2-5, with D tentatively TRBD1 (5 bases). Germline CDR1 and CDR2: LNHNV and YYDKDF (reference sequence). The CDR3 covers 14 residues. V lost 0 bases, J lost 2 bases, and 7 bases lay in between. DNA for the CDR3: TGTGCCACCAGCAGAGAAGGGGTGCAAGAGACCCAGTACTTC. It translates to CATSREGVQETQYF. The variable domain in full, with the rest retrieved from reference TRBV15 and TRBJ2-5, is DAMVIQNPRYQVTQFGKPVTLSCSQTLNHNVMYWYQQKSSQAPKLLFHYYDKDFNNEADTPDNFQSRRPNTSFCFLDIRSPGLGDTAMYLCATSREGVQETQYFGPGTRLLVL.

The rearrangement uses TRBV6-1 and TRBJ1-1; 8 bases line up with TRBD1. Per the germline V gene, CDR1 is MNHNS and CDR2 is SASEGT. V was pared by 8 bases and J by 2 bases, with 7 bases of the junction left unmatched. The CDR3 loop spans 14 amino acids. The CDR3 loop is CASVQGAGNTEAFF. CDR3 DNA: TGTGCCAGCGTCCAGGGGGCCGGCAACACTGAAGCTTTCTTT.

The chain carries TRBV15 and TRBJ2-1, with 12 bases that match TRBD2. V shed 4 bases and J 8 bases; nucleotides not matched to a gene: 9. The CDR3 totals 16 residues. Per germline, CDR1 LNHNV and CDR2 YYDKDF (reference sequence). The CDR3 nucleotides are TGTGCCACCAGCAAAGGACTAGCGGGATTGCTCGATGAGCAGTTCTTC. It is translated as CATSKGLAGLLDEQFF.

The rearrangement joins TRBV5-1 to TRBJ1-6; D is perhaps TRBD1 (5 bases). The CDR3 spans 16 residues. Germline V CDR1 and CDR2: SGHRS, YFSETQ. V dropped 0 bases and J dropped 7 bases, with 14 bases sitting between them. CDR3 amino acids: CASSLGGRTENSPLHF. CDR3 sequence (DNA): TGCGCCAGCAGCTTGGGGGGCCGGACGGAGAATTCACCCCTCCACTTT.

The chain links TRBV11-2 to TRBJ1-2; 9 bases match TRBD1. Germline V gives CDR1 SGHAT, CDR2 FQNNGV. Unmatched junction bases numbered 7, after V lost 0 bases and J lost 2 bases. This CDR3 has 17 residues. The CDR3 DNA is TGTGCCAGCAGCTTAGATCTGGGACAGGGAAAGAACTATGGCTACACCTTC. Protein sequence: CASSLDLGQGKNYGYTF. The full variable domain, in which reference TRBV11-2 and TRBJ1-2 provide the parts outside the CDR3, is EAGVAQSPRYKIIEKRQSVAFWCNPISGHATLYWYQQILGQGPKLLIQFQNNGVVDDSQLPKDRFSAERLKGVDSTLKIQPAKLEDSAVYLCASSLDLGQGKNYGYTFGSGTRLTVV.

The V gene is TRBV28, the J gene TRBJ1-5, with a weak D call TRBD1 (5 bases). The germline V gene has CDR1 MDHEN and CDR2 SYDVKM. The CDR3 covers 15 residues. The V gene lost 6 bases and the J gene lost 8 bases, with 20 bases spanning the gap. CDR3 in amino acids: CASRRWGGTQEPQHF. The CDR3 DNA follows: TGTGCCAGCAGGAGGTGGGGCGGGACCCAGGAGCCCCAGCATTTT.

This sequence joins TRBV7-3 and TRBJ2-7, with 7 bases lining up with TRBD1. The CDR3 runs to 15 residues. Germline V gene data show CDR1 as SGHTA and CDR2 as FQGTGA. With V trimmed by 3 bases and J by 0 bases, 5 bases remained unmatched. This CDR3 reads CASSFAGTASYEQYF. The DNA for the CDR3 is TGTGCCAGCAGCTTCGCCGGGACAGCCTCCTACGAGCAGTACTTC.

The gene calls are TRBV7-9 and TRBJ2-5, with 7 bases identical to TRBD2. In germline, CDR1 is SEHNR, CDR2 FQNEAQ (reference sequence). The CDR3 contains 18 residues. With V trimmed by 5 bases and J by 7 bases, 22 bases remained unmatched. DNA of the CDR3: TGTGCCAGCAGCATAACGGGGAGGGTTCGGGGACCCGGGGGGACCCAGTACTTC. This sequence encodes CASSITGRVRGPGGTQYF.

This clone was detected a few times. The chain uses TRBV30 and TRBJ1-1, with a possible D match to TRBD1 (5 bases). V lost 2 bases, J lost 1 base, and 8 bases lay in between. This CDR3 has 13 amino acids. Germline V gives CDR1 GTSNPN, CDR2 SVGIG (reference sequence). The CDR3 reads CAWSKDRNTEAFF. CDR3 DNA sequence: TGTGCCTGGAGTAAAGACAGGAACACTGAAGCTTTCTTT.

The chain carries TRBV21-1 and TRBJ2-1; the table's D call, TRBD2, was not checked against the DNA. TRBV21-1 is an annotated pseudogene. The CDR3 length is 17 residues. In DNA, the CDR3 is TGTGCCAGCAGCAACGCCATGTTCGGGAGAGATTACAATGAGCAGTTCTTC. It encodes CASSNAMFGRDYNEQFF.

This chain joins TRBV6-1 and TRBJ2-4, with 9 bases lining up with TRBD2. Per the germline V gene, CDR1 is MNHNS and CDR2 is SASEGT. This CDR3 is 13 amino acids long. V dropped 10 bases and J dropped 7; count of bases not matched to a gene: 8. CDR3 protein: CATAGGARNIQYF. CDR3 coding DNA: TGTGCCACTGCGGGAGGGGCGAGGAACATTCAGTACTTC.

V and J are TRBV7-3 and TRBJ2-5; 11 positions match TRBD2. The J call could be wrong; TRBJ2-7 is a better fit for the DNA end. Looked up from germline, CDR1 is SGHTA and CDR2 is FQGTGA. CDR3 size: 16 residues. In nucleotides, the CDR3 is TGTGCCAGCAGCTCCCAAGGGACTAGCGGATACTACGAGCAGTACTTC. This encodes CASSSQGTSGYYEQYF.

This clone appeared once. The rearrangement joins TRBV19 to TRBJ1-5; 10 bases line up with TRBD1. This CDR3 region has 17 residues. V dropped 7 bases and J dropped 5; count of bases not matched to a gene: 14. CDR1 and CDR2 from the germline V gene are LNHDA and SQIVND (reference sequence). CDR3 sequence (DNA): TGTGCCAGTACCAACTCCCTGGGACAGGGGTTGGATCAGCCCCAGCATTTT. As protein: CASTNSLGQGLDQPQHF. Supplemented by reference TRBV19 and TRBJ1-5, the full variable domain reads DGGITQSPKYLFRKEGQNVTLSCEQNLNHDAMYWYRQDPGQGLRLIYYSQIVNDFQKGDIAEGYSVSREKKESFPLTVTSAQKNPTAFYLCASTNSLGQGLDQPQHFGDGTRLSIL.

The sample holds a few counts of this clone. The CDR3 nucleotides read TGTGCCAGCAGCTTAACGTCGGCAGGGGATGGCTACACCTTC. It encodes CASSLTSAGDGYTF. V usage is TRBV11-3 and J usage is TRBJ1-2; maybe TRBD1 (6 bases). V shed 2 bases and J shed 6 bases, with 13 bases lying between them. The CDR3 covers 14 residues. In germline, CDR1 is SGHNT, CDR2 YENEEA.

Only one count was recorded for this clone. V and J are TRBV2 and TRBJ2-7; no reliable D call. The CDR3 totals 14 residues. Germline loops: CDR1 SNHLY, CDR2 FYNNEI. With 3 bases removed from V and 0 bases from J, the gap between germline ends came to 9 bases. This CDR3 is CASSDTLLSYEQYF. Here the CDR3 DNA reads TGTGCCAGCAGTGATACTTTGCTCTCCTACGAGCAGTACTTC.

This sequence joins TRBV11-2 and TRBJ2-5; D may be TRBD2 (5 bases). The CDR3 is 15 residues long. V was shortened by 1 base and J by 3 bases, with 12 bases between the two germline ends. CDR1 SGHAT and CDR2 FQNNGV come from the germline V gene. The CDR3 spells CASSLGRTREETQYF. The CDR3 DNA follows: TGTGCCAGCAGCTTAGGACGGACTCGCGAAGAGACCCAGTACTTC.

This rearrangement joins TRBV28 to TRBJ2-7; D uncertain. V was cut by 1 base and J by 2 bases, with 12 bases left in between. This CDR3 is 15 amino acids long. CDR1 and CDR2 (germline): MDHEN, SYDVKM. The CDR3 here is CASSLFPENAYEQYF. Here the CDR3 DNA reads TGTGCCAGCAGTTTATTTCCGGAGAACGCCTACGAGCAGTACTTC. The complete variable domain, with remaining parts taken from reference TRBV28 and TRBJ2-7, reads DVKVTQSSRYLVKRTGEKVFLECVQDMDHENMFWYRQDPGLGLRLIYFSYDVKMKEKGDIPEGYSVSREKKERFSLILESASTNQTSMYLCASSLFPENAYEQYFGPGTRLTVT.

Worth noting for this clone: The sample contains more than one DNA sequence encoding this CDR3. The CDR3 bases are TGCGCCAGCAGCCTACGACAGGGGAGGAGGAGGACTGAAGCTTTCTTT. Translation gives CASSLRQGRRRTEAFF. The chain carries TRBV5-1 and TRBJ1-1, with 8 bases identical to TRBD1. CDR1 is SGHRS, CDR2 YFSETQ, per germline. V shed 4 bases and J 5 bases; nucleotides not matched to a gene: 13. The CDR3 is 16 residues long.

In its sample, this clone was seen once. CDR3 bases: TGCGCCAGCAGCCCCCCTACGGACAGGGGCTCTTTCACAGATACGCAGTATTTT. It codes for CASSPPTDRGSFTDTQYF. The gene calls are TRBV5-1 and TRBJ2-3, with TRBD1 matching 9 bases. The CDR3 contains 18 residues. The germline CDR1 and CDR2 sequences are SGHRS and YFSETQ. The V and J ends lost 4 bases and 2 bases, in that order; junction bases with no gene match: 14.

The CDR3 reads CASSAQGSAQYF. The DNA of the CDR3 is TGTGCCAGCAGCGCACAAGGAAGTGCGCAGTATTTT. This chain uses TRBV7-6 with TRBJ2-3; no reliable D call. The V gene's germline CDR1 is SGHVS and CDR2 FNYEAQ. The CDR3 length is 12 residues. With 5 bases removed from V and 10 bases from J, the gap between germline ends came to 13 bases.

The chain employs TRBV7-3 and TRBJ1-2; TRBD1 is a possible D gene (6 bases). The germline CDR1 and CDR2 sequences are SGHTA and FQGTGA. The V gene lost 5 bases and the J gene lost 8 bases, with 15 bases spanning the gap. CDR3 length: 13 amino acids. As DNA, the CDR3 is TGTGCCAGCAGCGCCCCTGGACAGAGGGGCTACACCTTC. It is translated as CASSAPGQRGYTF.

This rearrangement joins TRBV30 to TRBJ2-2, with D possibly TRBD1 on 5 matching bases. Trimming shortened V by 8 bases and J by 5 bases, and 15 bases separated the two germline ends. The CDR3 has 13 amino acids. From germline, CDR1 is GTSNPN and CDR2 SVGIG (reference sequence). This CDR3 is CAREGAGTGELFF. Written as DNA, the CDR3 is TGTGCCCGTGAAGGGGCCGGGACCGGGGAGCTGTTTTTT. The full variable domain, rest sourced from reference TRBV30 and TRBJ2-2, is SQTIHQWPATLVQPVGSPLSLECTVEGTSNPNLYWYRQAAGRGLQLLFYSVGIGQISSEVPQNLSASRPQDRQFILSSKKLLLSDSGFYLCAREGAGTGELFFGEGSRLTVL.

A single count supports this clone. This CDR3 is CASSLVRNTEAFF. CDR3 nucleotides: TGTGCCAGCAGCTTAGTACGAAACACTGAAGCTTTCTTT. The V call is TRBV7-8, the J call TRBJ1-1, with D unclear. Germline values: CDR1 SGHVS, CDR2 FQNEAQ. The CDR3 is 13 residues long. V was shortened by 1 base and J by 2 bases, with 5 bases between the two germline ends.

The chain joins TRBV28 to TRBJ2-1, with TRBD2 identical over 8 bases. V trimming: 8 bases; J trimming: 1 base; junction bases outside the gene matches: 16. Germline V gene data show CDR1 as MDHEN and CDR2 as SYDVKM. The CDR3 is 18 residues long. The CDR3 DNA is TGTGCCAGCGGTTATTGGACTAGCAGTCTTTATTCCTACAATGAGCAGTTCTTC. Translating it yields CASGYWTSSLYSYNEQFF.

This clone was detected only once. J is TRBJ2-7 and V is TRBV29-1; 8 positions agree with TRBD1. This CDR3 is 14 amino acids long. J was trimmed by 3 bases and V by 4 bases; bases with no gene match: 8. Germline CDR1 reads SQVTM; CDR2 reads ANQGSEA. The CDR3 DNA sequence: TGCAGCGTTGTGACACAGGGGGAATACTACGAGCAGTACTTC. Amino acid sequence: CSVVTQGEYYEQYF.

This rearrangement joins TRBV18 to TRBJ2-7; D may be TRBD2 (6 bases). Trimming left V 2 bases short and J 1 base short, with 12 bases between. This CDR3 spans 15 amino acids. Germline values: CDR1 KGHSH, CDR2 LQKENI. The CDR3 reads CASSPGGLGSYEQYF. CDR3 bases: TGTGCCAGCTCACCAGGAGGGTTAGGATCCTACGAGCAGTACTTC.